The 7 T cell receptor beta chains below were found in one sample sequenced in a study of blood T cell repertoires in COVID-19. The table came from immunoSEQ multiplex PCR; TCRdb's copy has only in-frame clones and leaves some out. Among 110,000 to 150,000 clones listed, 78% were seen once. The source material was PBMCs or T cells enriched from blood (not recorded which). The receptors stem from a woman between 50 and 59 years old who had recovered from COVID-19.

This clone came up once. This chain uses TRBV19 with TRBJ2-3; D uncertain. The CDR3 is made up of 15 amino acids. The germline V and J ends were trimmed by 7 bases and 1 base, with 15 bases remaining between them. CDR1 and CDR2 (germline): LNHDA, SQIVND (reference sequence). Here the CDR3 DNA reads TGTGCCAGTACCTCCCAGGCACTCGGCACAGATACGCAGTATTTT. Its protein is CASTSQALGTDTQYF.

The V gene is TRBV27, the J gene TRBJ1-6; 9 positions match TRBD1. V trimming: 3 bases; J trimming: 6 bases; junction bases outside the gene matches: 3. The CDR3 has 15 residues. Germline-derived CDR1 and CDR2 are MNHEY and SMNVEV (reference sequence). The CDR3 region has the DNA TGTGCCAGCAGTTTCGGGACAGGGACTAATTCACCCCTCCACTTT. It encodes CASSFGTGTNSPLHF.

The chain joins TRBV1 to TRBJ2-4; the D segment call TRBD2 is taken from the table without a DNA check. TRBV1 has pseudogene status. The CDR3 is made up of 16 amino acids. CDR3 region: CTSSQFGGRSKNIQYF. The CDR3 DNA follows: TGCACCAGCAGCCAATTCGGGGGGAGATCCAAAAACATTCAGTACTTC.

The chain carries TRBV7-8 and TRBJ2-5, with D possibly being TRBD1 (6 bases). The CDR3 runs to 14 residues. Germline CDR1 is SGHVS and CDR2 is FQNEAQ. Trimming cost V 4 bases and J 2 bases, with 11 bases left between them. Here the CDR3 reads CASSYGTTQETQYF. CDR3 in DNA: TGTGCCAGCAGCTACGGGACAACTCAAGAGACCCAGTACTTC.

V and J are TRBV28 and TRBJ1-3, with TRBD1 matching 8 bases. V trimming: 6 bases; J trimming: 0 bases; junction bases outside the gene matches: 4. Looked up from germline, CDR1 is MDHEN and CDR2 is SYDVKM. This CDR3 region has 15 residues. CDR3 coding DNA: TGTGCCAGCAGAGGGACAGGATTCTCTGGAAACACCATATATTTT. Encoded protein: CASRGTGFSGNTIYF.

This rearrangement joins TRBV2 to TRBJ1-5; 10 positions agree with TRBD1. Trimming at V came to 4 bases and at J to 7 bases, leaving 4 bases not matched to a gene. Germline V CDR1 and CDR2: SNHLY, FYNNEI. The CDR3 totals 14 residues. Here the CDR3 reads CASSARTGGQPQHF. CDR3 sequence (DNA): TGTGCCAGCAGTGCTAGGACAGGGGGGCAGCCCCAGCATTTT.

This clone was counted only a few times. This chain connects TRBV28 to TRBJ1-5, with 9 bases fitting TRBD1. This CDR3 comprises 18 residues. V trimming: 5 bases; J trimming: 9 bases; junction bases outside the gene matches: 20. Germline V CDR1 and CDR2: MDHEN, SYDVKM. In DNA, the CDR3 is TGTGCCAGCAGTCCGATTTTCCGGACAGGGGACCCCAAGGGGCCCCAGCATTTT. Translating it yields CASSPIFRTGDPKGPQHF.